Listed here are 7 T cell receptor beta chains from one sample, sequenced in a study of blood T cells in healthy people across ages. The second PCR ran roughly 7 to 12 cycles with a sample-barcoded 5' primer and J-beta primers. TCRdb fed the 5' RACE reads into MiXCR, producing one record per CDR3 protein. Of approximately 1,100,000 distinct CDR3 sequences detected, 40% to 50% appear once; the ten largest clones hold about 19%. Sequences were obtained from blood. The receptors originated from a woman in her sixties in good health.

The chain combines TRBV7-9 with TRBJ2-7; TRBD1 might be the D (5 bases). The germline gives CDR1 SEHNR, CDR2 FQNEAQ (reference sequence). The V end lost 0 bases, the J end lost 5 bases, and 8 bases lay between the germline ends. The CDR3 totals 13 residues. The CDR3 nucleotides are TGTGCCAGCAGCTTAGCGGGGCAAAACGAGCAGTACTTC. As protein: CASSLAGQNEQYF. The full variable domain, its missing parts supplied by reference TRBV7-9 and TRBJ2-7, is DTGVSQNPRHKITKRGQNVTFRCDPISEHNRLYWYRQTLGQGPEFLTYFQNEAQLEKSRLLSDRFSAERPKGSFSTLEIQRTEQGDSAMYLCASSLAGQNEQYFGPGTRLTVT.

The CDR3 coding sequence is TGTGCCAGCAGCTTATACGTCGGGACTAGCGGGAGTTTGGGCGAGCAGTACTTC. Its protein product is CASSLYVGTSGSLGEQYF. The rearrangement joins TRBV7-6 to TRBJ2-7; 14 bases fit TRBD2. Trimming at V came to 2 bases and at J to 6 bases, leaving 12 bases not matched to a gene. Germline CDR1 SGHVS, CDR2 FNYEAQ. The CDR3 extends over 18 amino acids.

This clonotype was seen a handful of times. This chain uses TRBV4-1 with TRBJ2-2; the D is unclear. Trimming stripped 1 base from V and 4 bases from J, with 10 bases between. Germline-derived CDR1 and CDR2 are MGHRA and YSYEKL. CDR3 length: 15 residues. CDR3 sequence (DNA): TGCGCCAGCAGCCAAGTGGGCCCTTCCACCGGGGAGCTGTTTTTT. It yields the protein CASSQVGPSTGELFF.

This clonotype was picked up one time. The CDR3, as DNA: TGCAGTGCTAGGGAGGGACAGGTAAATCAGCCCCAGCATTTT. Translation: CSAREGQVNQPQHF. This chain uses TRBV20-1 with TRBJ1-5; TRBD1 matches 8 bases. The CDR3 runs to 14 residues. J was trimmed by 4 bases and V by 3 bases; bases with no gene match: 5. Germline CDR1 reads DFQATT; CDR2 reads SNEGSKA (reference sequence).

V usage is TRBV5-1 and J usage is TRBJ2-4, with 15 bases aligning to TRBD2. Germline loops: CDR1 SGHRS, CDR2 YFSETQ. This CDR3 has 19 amino acids. After removal of 4 bases from V and 0 bases from J, the junction contained 8 bases not matched to a gene. The CDR3 spells CASSTTGLAGGVAKNIQYF. The CDR3 region has the DNA TGCGCCAGCAGCACCACGGGACTAGCGGGAGGAGTAGCCAAAAACATTCAGTACTTC.

The chain recombines TRBV20-1 with TRBJ2-3; 10 bases fit TRBD1. The CDR3 runs to 14 residues. Germline-derived CDR1 and CDR2 are DFQATT and SNEGSKA (reference sequence). V lost 6 bases and J lost 2; bases outside the gene matches: 5. In DNA form, the CDR3 reads TGCAGTGCGAGGGGACAGGGGATCACAGATACGCAGTATTTT. Translation: CSARGQGITDTQYF.

This chain links TRBV11-2 with TRBJ1-1, with D possibly TRBD1 on 6 matching bases. The CDR3 extends over 17 amino acids. Germline CDR1 reads SGHAT; CDR2 reads FQNNGV. Trimming left V 3 bases short and J 5 bases short, with 22 bases between. The CDR3 reads CASSFSQWGGGETEAFF. The DNA for the CDR3 is TGTGCCAGCAGCTTTTCCCAGTGGGGGGGCGGGGAGACTGAAGCTTTCTTT. The variable domain in full, with the rest retrieved from reference TRBV11-2 and TRBJ1-1, is EAGVAQSPRYKIIEKRQSVAFWCNPISGHATLYWYQQILGQGPKLLIQFQNNGVVDDSQLPKDRFSAERLKGVDSTLKIQPAKLEDSAVYLCASSFSQWGGGETEAFFGQGTRLTVV.